This T cell receptor beta chain was documented in a study of shared clonotypes between healthy human individuals. Findings and limits, study-wide: The study sampled only blood, and tissue repertoires likely differ.

A word on this clone: Its antigen is currently unknown.

CDR1 is KGHSH and CDR2 is LQKENI in the germline V gene. The CDR3 extends over 16 amino acids. V dropped 3 bases and J dropped 0 bases, with 9 bases sitting between them. Sequencing was performed with immunoSEQ multiplex PCR; in TCRdb, only in-frame clones are kept and a portion is missing. The table records fewer than 650,000 clones, around three quarters of them present only once. Only Caucasian adults living in Nashville, Tennessee made up the donor group. The receptor was derived from a middle-aged woman in good health. Some clones in this sample may be carry-over from other donors' samples. The chain combines TRBV18 with TRBJ2-6; no clear D. Sequencing input: PBMCs. CDR3 sequence: CASSPGRSSGANVLTF. The DNA of the CDR3 is TGTGCCAGCTCACCGGGCCGGAGCTCTGGGGCCAACGTCCTGACTTTC.